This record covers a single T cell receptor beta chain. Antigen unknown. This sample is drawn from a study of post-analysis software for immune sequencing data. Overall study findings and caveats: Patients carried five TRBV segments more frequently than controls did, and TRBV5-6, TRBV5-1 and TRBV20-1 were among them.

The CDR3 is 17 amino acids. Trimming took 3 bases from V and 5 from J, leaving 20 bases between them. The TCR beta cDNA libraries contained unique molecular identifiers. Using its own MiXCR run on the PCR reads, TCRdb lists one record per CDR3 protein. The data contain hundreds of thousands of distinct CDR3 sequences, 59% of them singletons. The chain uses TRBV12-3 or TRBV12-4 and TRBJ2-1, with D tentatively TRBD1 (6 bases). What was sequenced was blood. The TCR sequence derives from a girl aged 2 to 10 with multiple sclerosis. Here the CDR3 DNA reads TGTGCCAGCAGTTTCGCCAGGGGCGTTATGCCAAACAATGAGCAGTTCTTC. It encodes CASSFARGVMPNNEQFF.